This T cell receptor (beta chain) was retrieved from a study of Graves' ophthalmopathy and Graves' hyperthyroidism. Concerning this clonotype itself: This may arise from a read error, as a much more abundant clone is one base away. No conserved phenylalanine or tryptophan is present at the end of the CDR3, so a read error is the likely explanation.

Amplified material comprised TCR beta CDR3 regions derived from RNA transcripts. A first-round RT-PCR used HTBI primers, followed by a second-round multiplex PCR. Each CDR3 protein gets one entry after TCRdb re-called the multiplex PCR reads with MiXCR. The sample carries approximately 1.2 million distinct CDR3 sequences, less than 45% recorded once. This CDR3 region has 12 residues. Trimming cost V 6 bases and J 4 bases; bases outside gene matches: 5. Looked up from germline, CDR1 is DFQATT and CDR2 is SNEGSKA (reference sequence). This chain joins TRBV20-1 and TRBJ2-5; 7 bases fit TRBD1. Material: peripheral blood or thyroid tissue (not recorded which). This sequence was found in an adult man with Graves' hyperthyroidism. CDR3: CSAPTGVETQYL. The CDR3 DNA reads TGCAGTGCCCCCACAGGGGTAGAGACCCAGTACCTC.